Given below is one TCR beta chain in context. Its specificity is not known. The data stem from a study of OX40 agonist ivuxolimab in advanced cancers. General observations from the study: A proportion of nonresponders additionally exhibited low normalized T-cell clonal expansion. Researchers did not establish what antigens the expanded peripheral T cells target. Average numbers of expanded clones were greater in CD8+ T cells than in CD4+.

With baseline, cycle 4 day 1, and cycle 7 day 1 as timepoints, blood was sampled. Sequencing was performed with immunoSEQ multiplex PCR; in TCRdb, only in-frame clones are kept and a portion is missing. Here the sample spans approximately 64,000 clones, around four fifths being singletons. The germline gives CDR1 SGHDN, CDR2 FVKESK. This CDR3 region has 14 residues. The V end was cut by 4 bases, the J end by 2 bases, with 11 bases between. The rearrangement links TRBV14 to TRBJ1-1, with unresolved D. The sample was CD4+ or CD8+ T cells sorted from blood, taken in a trial of the OX40 agonist ivuxolimab. This sequence was found in an adult with an advanced solid tumor such as melanoma, head and neck, liver or kidney cancer. DNA of the CDR3: TGTGCCAGCAGCCCTCTGGAGTTTAACACTGAAGCTTTCTTT. The encoded protein is CASSPLEFNTEAFF. Using reference TRBV14 and TRBJ1-1 for the parts outside the CDR3, the full variable domain is EAGVTQFPSHSVIEKGQTVTLRCDPISGHDNLYWYRRVMGKEIKFLLHFVKESKQDESGMPNNRFLAERTGGTYSTLKVQPAELEDSGVYFCASSPLEFNTEAFFGQGTRLTVV.